This T cell receptor (beta chain) comes out of a study of T cells in Graves' hyperthyroidism and ophthalmopathy. Overall study findings and caveats: In simple terms, a model built on 13 V-J features told ophthalmopathy apart from stable hyperthyroidism.

The germline gives CDR1 SGHTA, CDR2 FQGTGA. The CDR3 totals 14 residues. V shed 3 bases, J shed 2 bases, and the junction held 1 base outside the gene matches. This clonotype has ten or more counts. The antigen remains unidentified. Amplification of TCR beta CDR3 regions was performed using RNA transcripts as template. An initial round of RT-PCR targeting the TCR CDR3 relied on the HTBI primer set. TCRdb itself ran the multiplex PCR reads through MiXCR, one entry per CDR3 protein. The table shows around 300,000 distinct CDR3 sequences, with about 13% occurring only once. Calling Graves' hyperthyroidism stable meant ophthalmopathy did not progress within 18 months. Patients with uncontrolled infections, other autoimmune diseases, pregnancy or lactation were excluded. 9 to 10 ml fresh peripheral blood yielded the PBMCs.

This chain uses TRBV7-3 with TRBJ2-5, with 9 nucleotides matching TRBD1. This sequence was found in a woman between 40 and 55 years old with Graves' hyperthyroidism. The sequencing sample was made of blood. The CDR3 DNA follows: TGTGCCAGCAGCTTGGGACAGGGACAAGAGACCCAGTACTTC. Protein: CASSLGQGQETQYF.